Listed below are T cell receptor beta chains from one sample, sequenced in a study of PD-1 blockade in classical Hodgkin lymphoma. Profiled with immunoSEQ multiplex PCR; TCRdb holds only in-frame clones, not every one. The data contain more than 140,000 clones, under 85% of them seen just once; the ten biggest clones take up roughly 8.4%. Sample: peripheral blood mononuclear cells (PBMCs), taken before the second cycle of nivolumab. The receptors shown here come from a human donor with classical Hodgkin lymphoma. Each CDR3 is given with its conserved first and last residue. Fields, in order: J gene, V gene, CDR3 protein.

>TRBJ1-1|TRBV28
CASSLPVGAGADTEAFF
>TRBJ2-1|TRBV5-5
CASSQGQGDYNEQFF
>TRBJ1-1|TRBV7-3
CASSLQPNTEAFF
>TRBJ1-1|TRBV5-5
CASSATGGRDEAFF
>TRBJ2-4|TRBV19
CASRSIETLGQSKHIQYF
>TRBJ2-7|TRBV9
CASSVDSRRYEQYF
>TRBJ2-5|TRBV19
CASSTQEGNQYF
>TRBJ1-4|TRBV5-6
CASSLGRRNEKLFF
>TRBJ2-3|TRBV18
CASSPLTPTDTQYF
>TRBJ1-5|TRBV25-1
CASSDFGGPQHF
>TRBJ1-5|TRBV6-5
CASSEEDQPQHF
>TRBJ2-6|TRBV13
CASSLDGGANVLTF
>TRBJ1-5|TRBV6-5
CASSLTGNQPQHF
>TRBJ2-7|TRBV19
CASSGQGGPYEQYF
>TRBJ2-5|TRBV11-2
CASSLRDRVWETQYF
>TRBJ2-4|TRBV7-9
CASSLEAMDIQYF
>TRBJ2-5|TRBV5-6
CASSRGRQETQYF
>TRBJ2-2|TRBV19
CASSPWTAVTGELFF
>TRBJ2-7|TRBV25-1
CASSGFQAGAYEQYF
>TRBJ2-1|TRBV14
CASSQGGTGRWQFF
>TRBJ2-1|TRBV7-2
CASSPPSGRANEQFF
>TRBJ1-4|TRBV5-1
CASSLSATNEKLFF
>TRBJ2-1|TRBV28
CASSLWFTSGTNEQFF
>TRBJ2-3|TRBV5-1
CASRGYGGVVTDTQYF
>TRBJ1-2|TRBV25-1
CASSHLGVLGLHGYTF
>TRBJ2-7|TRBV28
CARRNPGQGVVEQYF
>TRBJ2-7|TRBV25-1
CASSDPTYEQYF
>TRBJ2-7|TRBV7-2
CASSSQPGPYEQYF
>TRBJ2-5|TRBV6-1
CASSLDWAETQYF
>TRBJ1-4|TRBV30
CARETNEKLFF
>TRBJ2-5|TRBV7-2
CASSRSRLAEETQYF
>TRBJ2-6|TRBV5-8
CASSWTGFGANVLTF
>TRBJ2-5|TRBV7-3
CASSPDQQETQYF
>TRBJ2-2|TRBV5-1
CASSLVLSDTGELFF
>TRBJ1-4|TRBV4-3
CASSQDRGQGYEKLFF
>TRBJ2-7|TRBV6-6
CASSPPGDSYEQYF
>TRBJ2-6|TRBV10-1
CASSGRSGGANVLTF
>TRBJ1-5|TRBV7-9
CASSQVTDNQPQHF
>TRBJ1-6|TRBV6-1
CASSEVGLKADNSPLHF
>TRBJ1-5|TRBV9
CASSETGTSNQPQHF